These 24 T cell receptor beta chains share one sample of origin, sequenced in a study of T cell changes during pregnancy in multiple sclerosis. Generated by immunoSEQ multiplex PCR, the TCRdb table keeps only in-frame clones and is missing some. The sample consists of roughly 45,000 clones, 75% to 90% of them appearing once. This specimen consisted of peripheral blood, obtained in the second trimester of pregnancy. These receptors were collected from a female donor in good health, enrolled as a control in a pregnancy study.

This clone was counted between two and nine times. V gene TRBV10-2 combines with J gene TRBJ1-2; 10 bases map to TRBD1. The CDR3 has 14 residues. The V gene's germline CDR1 is WSHSY and CDR2 SAAADI. J was trimmed by 8 bases and V by 4 bases; bases with no gene match: 7. CDR3 residues: CASSVGQGGIGYTF. CDR3 nucleotides: TGCGCCAGCAGTGTCGGACAGGGGGGAATCGGCTACACCTTC.

The CDR3 is CASWSLGQGVYQPQHF. DNA for the CDR3: TGTGCCAGCTGGTCGTTAGGGCAGGGTGTATATCAGCCCCAGCATTTT. The J gene is TRBJ1-5, the V gene TRBV27; TRBD1 is a possible D gene (5 bases). This CDR3 has 16 residues. Per germline, CDR1 MNHEY and CDR2 SMNVEV (reference sequence). Trimming left V 8 bases short and J 5 bases short, with 22 bases between.

V is TRBV5-1 and J is TRBJ2-7; 8 bases fit TRBD2. Per the germline V gene, CDR1 is SGHRS and CDR2 is YFSETQ. Trimming at V came to 4 bases and at J to 3 bases, leaving 12 bases not matched to a gene. The CDR3 contains 16 residues. The CDR3 DNA sequence: TGCGCCAGCAGCCCAGCCGGGGGTAGCGGGAACTACGAGCAGTACTTC. As protein: CASSPAGGSGNYEQYF.

The count of this clone is one. The genes are TRBV7-9 and TRBJ2-7; D unresolved. Trimming pared 5 bases from V and 9 bases from J, leaving 14 bases between. Germline CDR1 and CDR2: SEHNR and FQNEAQ (reference sequence). CDR3 length: 12 amino acids. The CDR3 nucleotides are TGTGCCAGCAGCATTGACACCTCCAGGCAGTACTTC. Its translation is CASSIDTSRQYF. The full variable domain, in which reference TRBV7-9 and TRBJ2-7 provide the parts outside the CDR3, is DTGVSQNPRHKITKRGQNVTFRCDPISEHNRLYWYRQTLGQGPEFLTYFQNEAQLEKSRLLSDRFSAERPKGSFSTLEIQRTEQGDSAMYLCASSIDTSRQYFGPGTRLTVT.

The chain employs TRBV5-1 and TRBJ1-3, with TRBD1 matching over 9 bases. V was pared by 2 bases and J by 2 bases, with 8 bases of the junction left unmatched. The CDR3 sequence is 17 residues long. Germline-derived CDR1 and CDR2 are SGHRS and YFSETQ. CDR3 sequence reads: CASSFQTGGGTGNTIYF. The CDR3 bases are TGCGCCAGCAGCTTCCAGACAGGGGGAGGAACTGGAAACACCATATATTTT.

V usage is TRBV27 and J usage is TRBJ1-2; a weak D match, TRBD1 (5 bases). V was cut by 4 bases and J by 1 base, with 22 bases left in between. Per the germline V gene, CDR1 is MNHEY and CDR2 is SMNVEV (reference sequence). This CDR3 region has 18 residues. The CDR3 here is CASSYMSYDSPINYGYTF. The CDR3 DNA is TGTGCCAGCAGTTATATGTCTTACGACAGTCCGATTAACTATGGCTACACCTTC.

The V and J genes are TRBV15 and TRBJ2-6; D remains unclear. Germline-derived CDR1 and CDR2 are LNHNV and YYDKDF (reference sequence). The V end was cut by 3 bases, the J end by 2 bases, with 5 bases between. This CDR3 has 14 residues. The CDR3 DNA reads TGTGCCACCAGCAGTGCGACTGGGGCCAACGTCCTGACTTTC. The encoded protein is CATSSATGANVLTF. Supplemented by reference TRBV15 and TRBJ2-6, the full variable domain reads DAMVIQNPRYQVTQFGKPVTLSCSQTLNHNVMYWYQQKSSQAPKLLFHYYDKDFNNEADTPDNFQSRRPNTSFCFLDIRSPGLGDTAMYLCATSSATGANVLTFGAGSRLTVL.

This rearrangement joins TRBV10-3 to TRBJ2-7, with TRBD1 identical over 9 bases. CDR3 length: 12 residues. V shed 8 bases and J 3 bases; nucleotides not matched to a gene: 2. CDR1 and CDR2 from the germline V gene are ENHRY and SYGVKD. The CDR3 reads CAIRQGGYEQYF. CDR3 bases: TGTGCCATCCGACAGGGGGGCTACGAGCAGTACTTC.

V and J are TRBV19 and TRBJ2-7; 8 nucleotides line up with TRBD1. Trimming took 5 bases from V and 5 from J; bases not matched to a gene: 2. The CDR3 totals 12 residues. CDR1 is LNHDA, CDR2 SQIVND, per germline (reference sequence). CDR3 amino acids: CASSQGANEQYF. CDR3 coding DNA: TGTGCCAGTAGTCAGGGGGCTAACGAGCAGTACTTC.

The rearrangement uses TRBV2 and TRBJ1-3, with D possibly being TRBD1 (5 bases). Germline CDR1 is SNHLY and CDR2 is FYNNEI. The CDR3 runs to 15 residues. The germline V and J ends were trimmed by 2 bases and 0 bases, with 8 bases remaining between them. The CDR3 region has the DNA TGTGCCAGCAGTGAAACAGGCCTCTCTGGAAACACCATATATTTT. Its translation: CASSETGLSGNTIYF.

The chain joins TRBV19 to TRBJ1-4; 10 bases map to TRBD1. CDR1 is LNHDA and CDR2 is SQIVND in the germline V gene (reference sequence). This CDR3 comprises 17 residues. V gave up 5 bases and J gave up 8 bases; unmatched junction bases: 14. CDR3 loop: CASSWTGGNAVWEKLFF. The CDR3 nucleotides read TGTGCCAGTAGTTGGACAGGGGGGAACGCGGTTTGGGAAAAACTGTTTTTT.

The rearrangement links TRBV19 to TRBJ2-5, with D possibly matching TRBD2 (6 bases). CDR1 and CDR2 from the germline V gene are LNHDA and SQIVND (reference sequence). The CDR3 is made up of 15 amino acids. Trimming took off 1 base at V and 1 base at J, with 10 bases between the two ends. Here the CDR3 reads CASSIGRVSQETQYF. In nucleotides, the CDR3 is TGTGCCAGTAGTATAGGGAGGGTCAGCCAAGAGACCCAGTACTTC. The entire variable domain, with the rest obtained from reference TRBV19 and TRBJ2-5, is as follows: DGGITQSPKYLFRKEGQNVTLSCEQNLNHDAMYWYRQDPGQGLRLIYYSQIVNDFQKGDIAEGYSVSREKKESFPLTVTSAQKNPTAFYLCASSIGRVSQETQYFGPGTRLLVL.

The chain recombines TRBV29-1 with TRBJ2-4, with D possibly being TRBD1 (7 bases). CDR1 is SQVTM, CDR2 ANQGSEA, per germline. This CDR3 has 13 amino acids. With 5 bases removed from V and 7 bases from J, the gap between germline ends came to 15 bases. In DNA, the CDR3 is TGCAGCGTTCGGACAGGCCGGGAGAACATTCAGTACTTC. Protein product: CSVRTGRENIQYF.

This chain's CDR3 is CASRKPGQGGHGYTF. In DNA, the CDR3 is TGCGCCAGCAGAAAACCGGGACAGGGTGGACATGGCTACACCTTC. V usage is TRBV10-1 and J usage is TRBJ1-2, with 9 nucleotides matching TRBD1. V shed 6 bases and J 6 bases; nucleotides not matched to a gene: 11. Germline V gives CDR1 WNHNN, CDR2 SYGVQD (reference sequence). The CDR3 is 15 residues long.

The rearrangement links TRBV27 to TRBJ2-3, with 9 bases that match TRBD2. The CDR3 covers 18 residues. Germline V CDR1 and CDR2: MNHEY, SMNVEV (reference sequence). The ends lost 2 bases at V and 1 base at J; junction bases unmatched: 10. The CDR3 region has the DNA TGTGCCAGCAGTTTAGAGGGACTAGCTCGTCGCGGCACAGATACGCAGTATTTT. Translated, it gives CASSLEGLARRGTDTQYF.

V usage is TRBV7-6 and J usage is TRBJ1-3; D ambiguous. The CDR3 spans 14 residues. The germline V gene has CDR1 SGHVS and CDR2 FNYEAQ. The V end lost 3 bases, the J end lost 5 bases, and 11 bases lay between the germline ends. The DNA of the CDR3 is TGTGCCAGCAGCTTGGGAGAAGACCGAAACACCATATATTTT. Translating it yields CASSLGEDRNTIYF.

The gene calls are TRBV4-3 and TRBJ2-2, with D possibly being TRBD2 (6 bases). The V end lost 0 bases, the J end lost 2 bases, and 10 bases lay between the germline ends. The CDR3 loop spans 16 amino acids. The V gene's germline CDR1 is LGHNA and CDR2 YSLEER. The CDR3 protein is CASSQDGTPNTGELFF. CDR3 nucleotides: TGCGCCAGCAGCCAAGATGGGACTCCTAACACCGGGGAGCTGTTTTTT.

The chain is built from TRBV19 and TRBJ1-2; 9 nucleotides line up with TRBD1. V trimming: 4 bases; J trimming: 6 bases; junction bases outside the gene matches: 3. The CDR3 length is 13 residues. CDR1 and CDR2 (germline): LNHDA, SQIVND (reference sequence). As DNA, the CDR3 is TGTGCCAGTAGTACCGGACAGGGGAATGGCTACACCTTC. Translated, it gives CASSTGQGNGYTF.

The rearrangement joins TRBV5-6 to TRBJ1-1; D unclear. The CDR3 totals 13 residues. The V gene's germline CDR1 is SGHDT and CDR2 YYEEEE. The V end was cut by 2 bases, the J end by 5 bases, with 10 bases between. CDR3 residues: CASSLTAGTEAFF. The CDR3 DNA reads as TGTGCCAGCAGCTTAACGGCGGGAACTGAAGCTTTCTTT. The whole variable domain, filled in from reference TRBV5-6 and TRBJ1-1, reads DAGVTQSPTHLIKTRGQQVTLRCSPKSGHDTVSWYQQALGQGPQFIFQYYEEEERQRGNFPDRFSGHQFPNYSSELNVNALLLGDSALYLCASSLTAGTEAFFGQGTRLTVV.

This clone was found once. The CDR3: CASSPRDRNADTQYF. DNA of the CDR3: TGTGCCAGCAGCCCGAGAGACAGGAATGCGGATACGCAGTATTTT. The gene calls are TRBV7-9 and TRBJ2-3; weak D call: TRBD1 (6 bases). Per the germline V gene, CDR1 is SEHNR and CDR2 is FQNEAQ (reference sequence). V was cut by 5 bases and J by 6 bases, with 18 bases left in between. The CDR3 consists of 15 residues.

This clone was counted a few times. V usage is TRBV6-5 and J usage is TRBJ1-1; D call uncertain. The CDR3 is 13 amino acids. Germline CDR1 reads MNHEY; CDR2 reads SVGAGI. The V gene lost 2 bases and the J gene lost 5 bases, with 9 bases spanning the gap. CDR3 nucleotide sequence: TGTGCCAGCAGTTACCAACATTCGACTGAAGCTTTCTTT. Its translation is CASSYQHSTEAFF.

CDR3 sequence reads: CSVEALGAEAFF. The CDR3 DNA follows: TGCAGCGTTGAAGCCCTCGGAGCTGAAGCTTTCTTT. The rearrangement joins TRBV29-1 to TRBJ1-1; D is undetermined. The CDR3 spans 12 residues. Germline CDR1 and CDR2: SQVTM and ANQGSEA. Between the trimmed V and J ends, which lost 1 base and 6 bases, there was a span of 9 bases.

CDR3: CASSLRQGHEQYF. CDR3 DNA sequence: TGTGCCAGCAGCCTAAGACAGGGCCACGAGCAGTACTTC. The chain uses TRBV11-2 and TRBJ2-7; 7 nucleotides agree with TRBD1. Trimming took 5 bases from V and 5 from J; bases not matched to a gene: 6. This CDR3 spans 13 amino acids. CDR1 is SGHAT, CDR2 FQNNGV, per germline.

The CDR3 bases are TGCGCCAGCAGCTCGGAGGGGCCAAATTCACCCCTCCACTTT. Translating it yields CASSSEGPNSPLHF. V gene TRBV5-1 combines with J gene TRBJ1-6, with a possible D match to TRBD1 (5 bases). The CDR3 extends over 14 amino acids. Germline CDR1 SGHRS, CDR2 YFSETQ. With 3 bases removed from V and 7 bases from J, the gap between germline ends came to 11 bases.